This T cell receptor beta chain was identified during a study of graft-versus-host responses after intestinal transplantation. For the study at large: All recipients got anti-thymocyte globulin induction, then tacrolimus and steroids for 3 to 4 years. Study conclusions and caveats: Allografts from individuals with graft-donor T cell macrochimerism displayed high graft-versus-host to host-versus-graft clonal ratios. Recipient bone marrow held GvH clones, some seen earlier in ileum or blood.

V lost 8 bases to trimming and J lost 1 base, with 11 bases between them. The CDR3 spans 13 residues. The germline CDR1 and CDR2 sequences are MDHEN and SYDVKM. Produced via immunoSEQ multiplex PCR; TCRdb's table is partial and in-frame only. Of tens of thousands of clones in the sample, about 94% were seen once. On this clone itself: Its cognate antigen is unknown.

The V and J genes are TRBV28 and TRBJ1-2; no clear D. Source: unstimulated CD4+ T cells sorted from spleen or lymph node cells, taken before transplant. This clonotype originated in a human donor who was the organ donor for an intestinal transplant. The CDR3 DNA reads as TGTGCCAGCTCCAGAACGGTTAACTATGGCTACACCTTC. Its protein product is CASSRTVNYGYTF.